Detailed here is one T cell receptor (beta chain). This sample is drawn from a study of cytomegalovirus exposure and HLA in healthy donors. In the PCR, 60 Vbeta and 13 Jbeta primers were used. Generated by immunoSEQ multiplex PCR, the TCRdb table keeps only in-frame clones and is missing some. This repertoire includes fewer than 150,000 clones. This CDR3 spans 13 amino acids. Germline V gene sequence: CDR1 LNHDA, CDR2 SQIVND (reference sequence). The trim removed 8 bases at V and 2 bases at J, leaving 2 bases unmatched. The rearrangement joins TRBV19 to TRBJ2-7; 11 positions match TRBD1. The sequencing sample was made of PBMCs. The clonotype comes from a woman in her sixties in good health and CMV-seronegative. The CDR3 DNA sequence: TGTGCCAGTGGACAGGGGGCCACCTACGAGCAGTACTTC. It is translated as CASGQGATYEQYF.